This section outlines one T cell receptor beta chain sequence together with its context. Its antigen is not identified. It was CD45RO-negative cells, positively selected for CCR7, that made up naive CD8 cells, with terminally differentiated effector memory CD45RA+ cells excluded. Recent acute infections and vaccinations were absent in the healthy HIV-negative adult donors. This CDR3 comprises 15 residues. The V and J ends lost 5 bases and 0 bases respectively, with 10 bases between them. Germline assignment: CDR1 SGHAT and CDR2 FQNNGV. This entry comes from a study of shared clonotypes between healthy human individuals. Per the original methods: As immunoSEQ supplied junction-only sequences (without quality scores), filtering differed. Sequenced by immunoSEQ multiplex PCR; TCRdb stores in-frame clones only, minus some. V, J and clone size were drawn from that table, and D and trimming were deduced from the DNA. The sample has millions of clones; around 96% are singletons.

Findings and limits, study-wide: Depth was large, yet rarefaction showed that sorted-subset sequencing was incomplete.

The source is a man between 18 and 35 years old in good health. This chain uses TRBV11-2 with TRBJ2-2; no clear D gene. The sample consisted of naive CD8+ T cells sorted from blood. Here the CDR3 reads CASSLQLANTGELFF. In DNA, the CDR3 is TGTGCCAGCAGCCTCCAGTTAGCGAACACCGGGGAGCTGTTTTTT. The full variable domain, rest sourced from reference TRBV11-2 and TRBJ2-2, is EAGVAQSPRYKIIEKRQSVAFWCNPISGHATLYWYQQILGQGPKLLIQFQNNGVVDDSQLPKDRFSAERLKGVDSTLKIQPAKLEDSAVYLCASSLQLANTGELFFGEGSRLTVL.